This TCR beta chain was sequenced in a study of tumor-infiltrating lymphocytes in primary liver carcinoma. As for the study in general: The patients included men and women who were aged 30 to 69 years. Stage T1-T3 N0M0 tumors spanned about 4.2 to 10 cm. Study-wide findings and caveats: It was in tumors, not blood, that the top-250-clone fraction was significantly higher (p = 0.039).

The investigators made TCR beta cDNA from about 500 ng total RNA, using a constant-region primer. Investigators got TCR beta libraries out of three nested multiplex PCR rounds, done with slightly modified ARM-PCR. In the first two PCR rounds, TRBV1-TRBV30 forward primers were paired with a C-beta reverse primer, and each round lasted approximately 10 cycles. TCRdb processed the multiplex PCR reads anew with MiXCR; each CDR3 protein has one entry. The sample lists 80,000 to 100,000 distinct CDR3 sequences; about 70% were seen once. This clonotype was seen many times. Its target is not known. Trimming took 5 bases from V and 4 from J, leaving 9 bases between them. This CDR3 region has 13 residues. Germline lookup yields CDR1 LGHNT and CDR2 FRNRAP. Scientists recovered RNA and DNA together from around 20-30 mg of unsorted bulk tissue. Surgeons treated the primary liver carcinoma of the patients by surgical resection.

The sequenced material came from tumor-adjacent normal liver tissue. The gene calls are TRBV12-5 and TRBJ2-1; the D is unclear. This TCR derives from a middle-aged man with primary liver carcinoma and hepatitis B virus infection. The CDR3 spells CASGPGHYNEQFF. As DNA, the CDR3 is TGTGCTAGTGGTCCCGGGCATTACAATGAGCAGTTCTTC. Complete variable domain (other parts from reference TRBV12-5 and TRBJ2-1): DARVTQTPRHKVTEMGQEVTMRCQPILGHNTVFWYRQTMMQGLELLAYFRNRAPLDDSGMPKDRFSAEMPDATLATLKIQPSEPRDSAVYFCASGPGHYNEQFFGPGTRLTVL.